Reported below is one T cell receptor (beta chain). This CDR3 spans 11 amino acids. Deletions cut 8 bases from V and 5 bases from J, with 7 bases between. The germline V gene has CDR1 LNHDA and CDR2 SQIVND (reference sequence). The data were taken from a study of control samples from healthy donors and cancer patients. Here immunoSEQ multiplex PCR was the method, and the copy in TCRdb shows in-frame clones only, minus some. The sample contains around 77,000 clones, roughly 92% of which appear only once. V and J are TRBV19 and TRBJ1-5; no clear D gene. Specimen: blood. This clonotype was sampled from an older woman in good health. CDR3 nucleotide sequence: TGTGCCAGTGGCTTCGATCAGCCCCAGCATTTT. This sequence encodes CASGFDQPQHF.